What follows are 29 T cell receptor beta chains derived from one specimen sequenced in a study of T cells in Graves' hyperthyroidism and ophthalmopathy. The TCR beta CDR3 regions underwent amplification using RNA transcripts as the source. During a first-round RT-PCR of the TCR CDR3, the HTBI primer set was used. In TCRdb, the multiplex PCR reads were re-called with MiXCR into one record per CDR3 protein. The data show some 700,000 distinct CDR3 sequences, with roughly 17% seen just once and roughly 16% held by the top ten. The sample comprised blood. The receptors here all came from a man aged 50 to 59 with Graves' hyperthyroidism.

This clonotype was seen ten or more times. The J gene is TRBJ2-7, the V gene TRBV19; 12 nucleotides align to TRBD1. The CDR3 sequence is 13 residues long. After removal of 10 bases from V and 6 bases from J, the junction contained 7 bases not matched to a gene. From germline, CDR1 is LNHDA and CDR2 SQIVND (reference sequence). In DNA form, the CDR3 reads TGTGCCACCTCGAGGGACAGGGGGCGCGAGCAGTACTTC. It translates to CATSRDRGREQYF.

This clonotype was found many times. The genes are TRBV5-5 and TRBJ1-5, with D tentatively TRBD1 (6 bases). The CDR3 loop spans 15 amino acids. CDR1 is SGHKS, CDR2 YYEKEE, per germline (reference sequence). Trimming stripped 4 bases from V and 2 bases from J, with 13 bases between. The CDR3 nucleotides read TGTGCCAGCAGCCCTTCCGGGGGCGGCAATCAGCCCCAGCATTTT. Its protein is CASSPSGGGNQPQHF.

The chain has TRBV7-3 and TRBJ1-3, with D unclear. The CDR3 is made up of 12 amino acids. The V end lost 4 bases, the J end lost 3 bases, and 4 bases lay between the germline ends. Germline CDR1 and CDR2: SGHTA and FQGTGA. CDR3 amino acids: CASSYDGNTIYF. In DNA form, the CDR3 reads TGTGCCAGCAGCTACGATGGAAACACCATATATTTT.

The chain combines TRBV20-1 with TRBJ1-4; D unclear. The germline CDR1 and CDR2 sequences are DFQATT and SNEGSKA (reference sequence). This CDR3 has 15 residues. The germline V and J ends were trimmed by 0 bases and 1 base, with 9 bases remaining between them. CDR3 sequence reads: CSARDYQITNEKLFF. DNA for the CDR3: TGCAGTGCTAGAGATTACCAAATAACTAATGAAAAACTGTTTTTT.

V and J are TRBV7-8 and TRBJ2-4; 8 bases map to TRBD2. Per germline, CDR1 SGHVS and CDR2 FQNEAQ. The CDR3 loop spans 17 amino acids. J lost 2 bases, V lost 4 bases, and 10 bases had no gene match. The CDR3 reads CASSSTIRGGPKNIQYF. The CDR3 coding sequence is TGTGCCAGCAGCTCCACGATCCGGGGGGGACCCAAAAACATTCAGTACTTC.

This clonotype was recorded a few times. The chain is built from TRBV7-3 and TRBJ2-6, with TRBD2 matching 8 bases. The CDR3 covers 16 residues. V shed 7 bases and J 0 bases; nucleotides not matched to a gene: 5. CDR1 is SGHTA, CDR2 FQGTGA, per germline. CDR3 in DNA: TGTGCCAGCAACCCGGGAGGGATCTCTGGGGCCAACGTCCTGACTTTC. Its protein is CASNPGGISGANVLTF. Full variable domain (rest looked up from reference TRBV7-3 and TRBJ2-6): GAGVSQTPSNKVTEKGKYVELRCDPISGHTALYWYRQSLGQGPEFLIYFQGTGAADDSGLPNDRFFAVRPEGSVSTLKIQRTERGDSAVYLCASNPGGISGANVLTFGAGSRLTVL.

This clonotype has at least ten counts. V and J are TRBV12-3 or TRBV12-4 and TRBJ2-7, with D perhaps TRBD2 (5 bases). The CDR3 totals 15 residues. Deletions cut 7 bases from V and 0 bases from J, with 16 bases between. CDR3 DNA sequence: TGTGCCAGCACCCCCGGGGATTTGCTCTCCTACGAGCAGTACTTC. This gives the protein CASTPGDLLSYEQYF.

The V gene is TRBV13, the J gene TRBJ2-3; perhaps D is TRBD1 or TRBD2 (5 bases each). Germline V gene sequence: CDR1 PRHDT, CDR2 FYEKMQ (reference sequence). CDR3 length: 16 amino acids. The V end lost 5 bases, the J end lost 4 bases, and 19 bases lay between the germline ends. CDR3 protein: CASSTQWGRGADTQYF. CDR3 nucleotides: TGTGCCAGCAGCACCCAATGGGGGAGAGGGGCAGATACGCAGTATTTT. The variable domain in full, completed from reference TRBV13 and TRBJ2-3, reads AAGVIQSPRHLIKEKRETATLKCYPIPRHDTVYWYQQGPGQDPQFLISFYEKMQSDKGSIPDRFSAQQFSDYHSELNMSSLELGDSALYFCASSTQWGRGADTQYFGPGTRLTVL.

This clonotype has only a few counts. The V call is TRBV10-1, the J call TRBJ2-3; D remains unclear. V lost 0 bases, J lost 10 bases, and 11 bases lay in between. Germline CDR1 reads WNHNN; CDR2 reads SYGVQD (reference sequence). The CDR3 has 13 amino acids. The CDR3 reads CASSESNRRPQYF. CDR3 bases: TGCGCCAGCAGTGAGTCGAATAGGCGCCCGCAGTATTTT.

Many counts were recorded for this clonotype. This chain joins TRBV20-1 and TRBJ2-5; D is perhaps TRBD2 (6 bases). Deletions cut 2 bases from V and 1 base from J, with 11 bases between. Germline V gene data show CDR1 as DFQATT and CDR2 as SNEGSKA (reference sequence). The CDR3 is made up of 14 amino acids. In DNA, the CDR3 is TGCAGTGCTAGACGGGACTCCCTCCAAGAGACCCAGTACTTC. Encoded protein: CSARRDSLQETQYF.

This clonotype was recorded many times. The chain has TRBV27 and TRBJ2-7; unclear D gene. The V gene lost 3 bases and the J gene lost 1 base, with 7 bases spanning the gap. CDR3 length equals 13 residues. CDR1 MNHEY and CDR2 SMNVEV come from the germline V gene (reference sequence). CDR3 residues: CASSLAVSYEQYF. CDR3 coding DNA: TGTGCCAGCAGTTTGGCAGTTTCCTACGAGCAGTACTTC.

This clonotype has ten or more counts. The chain joins TRBV10-3 to TRBJ2-1; tentatively, D is TRBD1 or TRBD2 (5 bases each). Trimming removed 6 bases from V and 0 bases from J, with 6 bases in between. Germline values: CDR1 ENHRY, CDR2 SYGVKD. This CDR3 spans 13 amino acids. CDR3 amino acids: CAISGASYNEQFF. CDR3 DNA: TGTGCCATCAGCGGGGCCTCCTACAATGAGCAGTTCTTC.

Note on this clonotype: A read error may be the cause here, since a much bigger clone is one base away. The V and J genes are TRBV10-3 and TRBJ2-1; no firm D call. The germline V gene encodes CDR1 ENHRY and CDR2 SYGVKD. V was shortened by 9 bases and J by 4 bases, with 19 bases between the two germline ends. The CDR3 has 15 residues. The CDR3 region has the DNA TGTGCCATTTCTGGCGGAGCTGAGAAGTACAATGAGCAGTTCTTC. Its translation: CAISGGAEKYNEQFF.

This clonotype has a count of ten or more. The chain is built from TRBV2 and TRBJ1-6, with TRBD1 matching 8 bases. Germline lookup yields CDR1 SNHLY and CDR2 FYNNEI. This CDR3 is 15 amino acids long. J gave up 5 bases and V 5 bases, and 5 bases lay outside the gene matches. In DNA, the CDR3 is TGTGCCAGCAGTTCCGGGACAGGTGATAATTCACCCCTCCACTTT. Its protein is CASSSGTGDNSPLHF.

This clonotype appeared a few times. The chain has TRBV7-9 and TRBJ2-3; 7 bases line up with TRBD2. J lost 5 bases, V lost 5 bases, and 13 bases had no gene match. The CDR3 runs to 16 residues. Looked up from germline, CDR1 is SEHNR and CDR2 is FQNEAQ (reference sequence). The CDR3, as DNA: TGTGCCAGCAGCCCCCTCGAGAGCGGGGTTGAAGATACGCAGTATTTT. Protein sequence: CASSPLESGVEDTQYF.

This clonotype was observed at least ten times. The chain joins TRBV3-1 to TRBJ2-7; TRBD2 is a possible D gene (6 bases). V shed 1 base and J shed 1 base, with 14 bases lying between them. The CDR3 length is 16 residues. Germline V gives CDR1 LGHDT, CDR2 YNNKEL (reference sequence). The CDR3 DNA sequence: TGTGCCAGCAGCCAAGGCCTAAGCGGGCTTTCCTACGAGCAGTACTTC. Translating gives CASSQGLSGLSYEQYF.

This clonotype was counted a few times. This chain joins TRBV5-1 and TRBJ1-6; 7 nucleotides line up with TRBD1. Germline loops: CDR1 SGHRS, CDR2 YFSETQ. V shed 1 base, J shed 8 bases, and the junction held 6 bases outside the gene matches. This CDR3 contains 15 residues. CDR3 nucleotide sequence: TGCGCCAGCAGCTTGTCTCCAGGGGGGGATTCACCCCTCCACTTT. Translating it yields CASSLSPGGDSPLHF.

This clonotype was observed at least ten times. This chain connects TRBV2 to TRBJ1-4; tentatively, D is TRBD1 (6 bases). Trimming cost V 8 bases and J 4 bases, with 8 bases left between them. This CDR3 region has 12 residues. Germline CDR1 is SNHLY and CDR2 is FYNNEI. DNA for the CDR3: TGTGCCAGCGGACAGAATAATGAAAAACTGTTTTTT. Protein: CASGQNNEKLFF.

This clonotype was seen repeatedly, ten times or more. This sequence joins TRBV28 and TRBJ2-5; D is unresolved. The germline V and J ends were trimmed by 2 bases and 5 bases, with 12 bases remaining between them. Germline V gene sequence: CDR1 MDHEN, CDR2 SYDVKM. The length of the CDR3 is 14 residues. Here the CDR3 reads CASSLPPPGETQYF. The CDR3 coding sequence is TGTGCCAGCAGTTTACCCCCCCCGGGCGAGACCCAGTACTTC. Complete variable domain (other parts from reference TRBV28 and TRBJ2-5): DVKVTQSSRYLVKRTGEKVFLECVQDMDHENMFWYRQDPGLGLRLIYFSYDVKMKEKGDIPEGYSVSREKKERFSLILESASTNQTSMYLCASSLPPPGETQYFGPGTRLLVL.

This clonotype appeared many times. V usage is TRBV18 and J usage is TRBJ2-5; D may match TRBD1 or TRBD2 (5 bases each). V gave up 1 base and J gave up 5 bases, with 11 bases separating them. The germline CDR1 and CDR2 sequences are KGHSH and LQKENI. This CDR3 has 14 amino acids. CDR3 nucleotide sequence: TGTGCCAGCTCACCACGGACGGGGCGGGAGACCCAGTACTTC. Its protein is CASSPRTGRETQYF.

This clonotype was found many times. V is TRBV28 and J is TRBJ1-1, with D possibly TRBD1 on 6 matching bases. The V gene lost 6 bases and the J gene lost 3 bases, with 11 bases spanning the gap. Germline loops: CDR1 MDHEN, CDR2 SYDVKM. This CDR3 has 13 residues. CDR3 bases: TGTGCCAGCAGACCACAGGGCTACACTGAAGCTTTCTTT. Translated, it gives CASRPQGYTEAFF.

This clonotype was seen ten or more times. The chain is built from TRBV7-8 and TRBJ1-2; D gene unclear. The CDR3 contains 14 residues. The germline gives CDR1 SGHVS, CDR2 FQNEAQ. The V gene lost 5 bases and the J gene lost 4 bases, with 14 bases spanning the gap. CDR3 amino acids: CASSPVLRVYGYTF. The CDR3, as DNA: TGTGCCAGCAGCCCCGTATTGAGGGTCTATGGCTACACCTTC.

This clonotype was recorded many times. The junction shows a germline mismatch at one end, possibly a read error. The gene calls are TRBV7-3 and TRBJ2-1; 8 nucleotides align to TRBD2. The CDR3 contains 15 residues. Germline V gives CDR1 SGHTA, CDR2 FQGTGA. The CDR3 nucleotides read TGTGCCAGCAGCTCCGTTAGCGGGACCTACAGTGAGCAGTTCTTC. Encoded protein: CASSSVSGTYSEQFF.

This clonotype was recorded a few times. This sequence joins TRBV18 and TRBJ1-3; 7 nucleotides align to TRBD1. CDR1 is KGHSH and CDR2 is LQKENI in the germline V gene. The CDR3 spans 14 residues. The V and J ends lost 5 bases and 3 bases, in that order; junction bases with no gene match: 4. Here the CDR3 DNA reads TGTGCCAGCTCAGGAGACAGGGATGGAAACACCATATATTTT. Protein sequence: CASSGDRDGNTIYF.

This clonotype was counted ten times or more. The chain recombines TRBV27 with TRBJ2-3, with D unresolved. The CDR3 totals 15 residues. Trimming took 6 bases from V and 0 from J, leaving 13 bases between them. CDR1 MNHEY and CDR2 SMNVEV come from the germline V gene (reference sequence). CDR3 protein: CASRGRRRSTDTQYF. The CDR3 DNA is TGTGCCAGCAGGGGTCGACGTCGTAGCACAGATACGCAGTATTTT.

This clonotype was picked up many times. The V gene is TRBV28, the J gene TRBJ1-2, with a possible D match to TRBD1 (5 bases). V dropped 6 bases and J dropped 6 bases, with 14 bases sitting between them. From germline, CDR1 is MDHEN and CDR2 SYDVKM. The CDR3 spans 13 residues. CDR3 DNA sequence: TGTGCCAGCAGCCTTCCTGGCAGGGATGGCTACACCTTC. Its translation is CASSLPGRDGYTF.

This clonotype was seen a few times. The V call is TRBV6-1, the J call TRBJ2-3; tentatively, D is TRBD1 or TRBD2 (5 bases each). This CDR3 is built from 14 residues. Germline V gene sequence: CDR1 MNHNS, CDR2 SASEGT. Trimming removed 4 bases at V and 4 bases at J, with 12 bases between. The CDR3 loop is CASSVSGRPDTQYF. The DNA for the CDR3 is TGTGCCAGCAGTGTGTCAGGGAGACCAGATACGCAGTATTTT.

In this sample, this clonotype turned up many times. The gene calls are TRBV18 and TRBJ2-1, with a weak D call TRBD2 (6 bases). The CDR3 covers 12 residues. Trimming removed 0 bases from V and 9 bases from J, with 6 bases in between. Germline V lookup: CDR1 KGHSH, CDR2 LQKENI. The CDR3 DNA reads TGTGCCAGCTCACCACCGGGAGGTGAGCAGTTCTTC. Its translation: CASSPPGGEQFF.

As for this clonotype: A read error is possible here, since a much larger clone lies one base away. V is TRBV12-3 or TRBV12-4 and J is TRBJ1-3; no definite D call. The CDR3 sequence is 13 residues long. The CDR3 DNA is TGTGCCAGCGGCAGCCACTCTGGAAACACCGTATATTTT. The encoded protein is CASGSHSGNTVYF.